These 8 T cell receptor beta chains were sequenced from one sample in a study of blood T cell repertoires in COVID-19. Method: immunoSEQ multiplex PCR; TCRdb's copy keeps in-frame clones and lacks some. The sample has 70,000 to 80,000 clones, roughly 80% seen once. Input material: peripheral blood. The receptors shown here come from a man aged 45-65 years with acute or convalescent COVID-19.

This chain uses TRBV14 with TRBJ2-7; weak D call: TRBD1 (5 bases). Per the germline V gene, CDR1 is SGHDN and CDR2 is FVKESK. This CDR3 has 13 residues. V lost 5 bases, J lost 2 bases, and 10 bases lay in between. For the CDR3, the DNA is TGTGCCAGCAGCTTCGACAGTACCTACGAGCAGTACTTC. Protein product: CASSFDSTYEQYF.

This clone turned up a few times. The V gene is TRBV19, the J gene TRBJ2-7, with a weak D call TRBD1 (6 bases). Germline lookup yields CDR1 LNHDA and CDR2 SQIVND (reference sequence). This CDR3 contains 14 residues. V was trimmed by 3 bases and J by 5 bases, leaving 14 bases between them. The CDR3 nucleotides read TGTGCCAGTAGTATTAAGGCTGGGGGCCACGAGCAGTACTTC. As protein: CASSIKAGGHEQYF.

The chain recombines TRBV5-1 with TRBJ1-3; 11 nucleotides line up with TRBD1. V was pared by 5 bases and J by 2 bases, with 6 bases of the junction left unmatched. Germline loops: CDR1 SGHRS, CDR2 YFSETQ. This CDR3 has 16 amino acids. CDR3 DNA: TGCGCCAGCAGTTGGACAGGGGGCTCTACTGGAAACACCATATATTTT. Translation: CASSWTGGSTGNTIYF.

The chain has TRBV10-3 and TRBJ1-5; a weak D match, TRBD1 (5 bases). Germline lookup yields CDR1 ENHRY and CDR2 SYGVKD. The CDR3 has 14 residues. The germline V and J ends were trimmed by 3 bases and 6 bases, with 12 bases remaining between them. For the CDR3, the DNA is TGTGCCATCAGTGAATCGGGGGTCAGTCAGCCCCAGCATTTT. Protein product: CAISESGVSQPQHF.

There are a few counts of this clone. The CDR3 region is CASTRSGGNYGYTF. In nucleotides, the CDR3 is TGTGCCAGCACCCGAAGTGGGGGGAACTATGGCTACACCTTC. This sequence joins TRBV6-5 and TRBJ1-2, with D maybe TRBD1 (5 bases). CDR3 length: 14 amino acids. The V end was cut by 7 bases, the J end by 2 bases, with 14 bases between. Germline CDR1 is MNHEY and CDR2 is SVGAGI.

This clone appeared a few times. The gene calls are TRBV11-3 and TRBJ2-3, with TRBD1 identical over 8 bases. The V segment lost 4 bases and the J segment 6 bases; nucleotides outside the gene matches: 12. The CDR3 extends over 16 amino acids. Germline V gene lookup returns CDR1 SGHNT and CDR2 YENEEA. CDR3: CASSSAIGTGSDTQYF. The CDR3 DNA reads TGTGCCAGCAGCTCCGCCATTGGGACAGGCTCGGATACGCAGTATTTT.

The chain couples TRBV6-5 to TRBJ2-5; 10 bases match TRBD2. The CDR3 consists of 13 residues. Germline CDR1 MNHEY, CDR2 SVGAGI. V was pared by 8 bases and J by 5 bases, with 5 bases of the junction left unmatched. The CDR3 DNA reads as TGTGCCAGCCAGCGGGGGGGGTGGGAGACCCAGTACTTC. As protein: CASQRGGWETQYF.

This chain connects TRBV18 to TRBJ1-1, with 8 bases that match TRBD1. V trimming: 4 bases; J trimming: 2 bases; junction bases outside the gene matches: 6. This CDR3 has 15 residues. Germline CDR1 KGHSH, CDR2 LQKENI. The DNA of the CDR3 is TGTGCCAGCTCACGGGACAGGCGACCCAACACTGAAGCTTTCTTT. This translates into CASSRDRRPNTEAFF.